This T cell receptor beta chain was documented in a study of CD8 T cells in Susac syndrome. RNA, at about 0.5 to 1 ug, was reverse transcribed with random hexamers. Amplification of TCR beta CDR3 across 54 Vbeta and 13 Jbeta was performed with immunoSEQ multiplex PCR. Each CDR3 protein is one row after TCRdb ran MiXCR on the immunoSEQ multiplex PCR reads. The sample contains fewer than 35,000 distinct CDR3 sequences, roughly 94% of which appear only once. Healthy donors matched for age and sex were used as controls. Trimming took off 3 bases at V and 13 bases at J, with 22 bases between the two ends. Germline CDR1 reads LGHDT; CDR2 reads YNNKEL (reference sequence). This CDR3 has 15 residues.

The chain uses TRBV3-1 and TRBJ1-5, with D perhaps matching TRBD1 (5 bases). Specimen: CD8+ T cells from PBMCs. This TCR was sampled from a human donor in good health. CDR3 bases: TGTGCCAGCAGCCAGGGGTGGGACGGGGCCAGAAGACAGCATTTT. Translating it yields CASSQGWDGARRQHF. Based on the CDR3 plus reference TRBV3-1 and TRBJ1-5, the full variable domain is DTAVSQTPKYLVTQMGNDKSIKCEQNLGHDTMYWYKQDSKKFLKIMFSYNNKELIINETVPNRFSPKSPDKAHLNLHINSLELGDSAVYFCASSQGWDGARRQHFGDGTRLSIL.